This T cell receptor beta chain was identified in a study of breast tumors, draining lymph nodes, adjacent tissues. This CDR3 region has 15 residues. The V gene's germline CDR1 is KGHDR and CDR2 SFDVKD. V shed 3 bases and J 0 bases; nucleotides not matched to a gene: 1. Notes on the study in general: The lymph node origin of tumor T cells was framed as consistent with a hypothesis, not demonstrated.

From the multiplex PCR reads, TCRdb called clonotypes with MiXCR, one entry per CDR3 protein. The data show around 25,000 distinct CDR3 sequences, about 24% seen once. On this clonotype: No antigen is known for it.

This rearrangement joins TRBV24-1 to TRBJ2-7; 10 positions agree with TRBD2. The source material was breast tumor tissue. The TCR originated in a female donor with breast cancer. Some clones in this sample may be carry-over from other donors' samples. CDR3 sequence reads: CATSDRTSGSYEQYF. As DNA, the CDR3 is TGTGCCACCAGTGATAGGACTAGCGGCTCCTACGAGCAGTACTTC.